This T cell receptor (beta chain) was sequenced during a study of vaccination effects on CD4 cells after COVID-19. The study, taken as a whole, reports: Infection-derived and vaccine-derived clones contracted markedly late after vaccination.

The V gene's germline CDR1 is GTSNPN and CDR2 SVGIG (reference sequence). This CDR3 has 13 residues. Trimming pared 3 bases from V and 9 bases from J, leaving 15 bases between. This clone has a handful of counts. Its cognate antigen is unknown. CD4+ T cells specific for antigen were expanded with viral peptide pools by the ViraFEST assay before sequencing. The culture ran for less than 12 days, and then CD4+ T cells were isolated. Nucleocapsid antibody tests were negative, and the vaccine recipients had no prior SARS-CoV-2 infection. Assay used: immunoSEQ multiplex PCR; TCRdb lists only in-frame clones, some missing. The sample consists of 70,000 to 75,000 clones, around three quarters of them appearing once.

Sequencing used CD4+ T cells from PBMCs cultured with HCoV-OC43 spike peptides, obtained before COVID-19 vaccination. Subset: HCoV-OC43 spike overlapping peptide pool stimulation. This sequence was found in a human donor who received a COVID-19 vaccine. The rearrangement joins TRBV30 to TRBJ1-5, with a possible D match to TRBD1 (5 bases). The CDR3 coding sequence is TGTGCCTGGAGGGAACGTGGGGGGGGGCCCCAGCATTTT. Amino acids: CAWRERGGGPQHF. Full variable domain (outside the CDR3, taken from reference TRBV30 and TRBJ1-5): SQTIHQWPATLVQPVGSPLSLECTVEGTSNPNLYWYRQAAGRGLQLLFYSVGIGQISSEVPQNLSASRPQDRQFILSSKKLLLSDSGFYLCAWRERGGGPQHFGDGTRLSIL.